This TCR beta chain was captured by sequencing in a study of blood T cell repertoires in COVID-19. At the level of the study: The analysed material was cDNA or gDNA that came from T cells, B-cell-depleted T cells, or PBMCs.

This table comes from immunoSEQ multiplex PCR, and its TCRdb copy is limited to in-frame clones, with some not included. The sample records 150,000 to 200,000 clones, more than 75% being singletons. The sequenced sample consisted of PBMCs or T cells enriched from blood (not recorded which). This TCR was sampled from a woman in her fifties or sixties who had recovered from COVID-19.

In nucleotides, the CDR3 is TGTGCCAGCAGTCCCCAGGTCAGCACCGGGGAGCTGTTTTTT. Its protein product is CASSPQVSTGELFF. The chain is built from TRBV2 and TRBJ2-2, with D unclear. V was clipped by 5 bases and J by 4 bases, with 11 bases between them. Germline V gives CDR1 SNHLY, CDR2 FYNNEI. This CDR3 region has 14 residues. The full variable domain, rest sourced from reference TRBV2 and TRBJ2-2, is EPEVTQTPSHQVTQMGQEVILRCVPISNHLYFYWYRQILGQKVEFLVSFYNNEISEKSEIFDDQFSVERPDGSNFTLKIRSTKLEDSAMYFCASSPQVSTGELFFGEGSRLTVL.